The next 28 T cell receptor beta chains were all read from a single sample in a study of regulatory T cells in long-lasting Graves disease. Time point reported: newly diagnosed GD, antithyroid drugs for less than 3 months. TCR sequences were obtained from RNA taken from PBMCs. Building the TCR beta libraries relied on iRepertoire HTBI primers, and CDR3 regions underwent Arm-PCR. TCRdb re-called the multiplex PCR reads through MiXCR, storing one row per CDR3 protein. The sample holds approximately 470,000 distinct CDR3 sequences, roughly 15% seen once. The same specimen was also included in a second study, on T cells in Graves' hyperthyroidism and ophthalmopathy.

Specimen: peripheral blood mononuclear cells (PBMCs), collected at new diagnosis, from a patient treated with antithyroid drugs. The origin of the receptors is a man in his forties with Graves disease.

This clonotype appeared many times. The chain is built from TRBV5-1 and TRBJ1-1; possible D gene TRBD1, 6 bases. V was trimmed by 0 bases and J by 6 bases, leaving 12 bases between them. The germline gives CDR1 SGHRS, CDR2 YFSETQ. This CDR3 spans 14 amino acids. CDR3 coding DNA: TGCGCCAGCAGCTTGGTGGGGGCTCCTTCTGAAGCTTTCTTT. This gives the protein CASSLVGAPSEAFF.

The CDR3 loop is CASGLILRFRGLAGNTIYF. The CDR3 nucleotides read TGTGCTAGTGGTTTGATTCTCCGGTTTAGGGGGCTTGCTGGAAACACCATATATTTT. V usage is TRBV12-5 and J usage is TRBJ1-3; 7 bases fit TRBD1. This CDR3 contains 19 residues. V lost 2 bases and J lost 2; bases outside the gene matches: 15. Germline V lookup: CDR1 LGHNT, CDR2 FRNRAP. Looking up the rest from reference TRBV12-5 and TRBJ1-3 gives the full variable domain: DARVTQTPRHKVTEMGQEVTMRCQPILGHNTVFWYRQTMMQGLELLAYFRNRAPLDDSGMPKDRFSAEMPDATLATLKIQPSEPRDSAVYFCASGLILRFRGLAGNTIYFGEGSWLTVV.

The genes are TRBV12-3 or TRBV12-4 and TRBJ2-1; 8 bases line up with TRBD2. The CDR3 extends over 13 amino acids. Losses at the gene ends were 6 bases for V and 8 bases for J; bases not matched to a gene: 6. The CDR3 sequence is CASSLDGGDEQFF. For the CDR3, the DNA is TGTGCCAGCAGCCTGGACGGGGGGGATGAGCAGTTCTTC.

This clonotype appeared many times. The V call is TRBV5-1, the J call TRBJ2-3; TRBD1 matches 7 bases. Germline CDR1 and CDR2: SGHRS and YFSETQ. The CDR3 covers 13 residues. Germline trimming cut 3 bases from V and 5 bases from J; bases unmatched to any gene: 3. The CDR3 loop reads CASSSTGLDTQYF. The CDR3 DNA reads TGCGCCAGCAGCTCGACAGGGCTAGATACGCAGTATTTT.

A remark on this clonotype: An end of the junction does not agree with germline; a read error may underlie this. The chain is built from TRBV28 and TRBJ2-7; the D gene is possibly TRBD1 (5 bases). CDR1 and CDR2 from the germline V gene are MDHEN and SYDVKM. This CDR3 spans 14 amino acids. This CDR3 reads CASHDSLSPYERYF. CDR3 DNA: TGTGCCAGCCACGACAGTTTATCTCCCTACGAGCGGTACTTC. The complete variable domain, with remaining parts taken from reference TRBV28 and TRBJ2-7, reads DVKVTQSSRYLVKRTGEKVFLECVQDMDHENMFWYRQDPGLGLRLIYFSYDVKMKEKGDIPEGYSVSREKKERFSLILESASTNQTSMYLCASHDSLSPYERYFGPGTRLTVT.

This clonotype appeared a few times. The V and J genes are TRBV11-2 and TRBJ2-1, with D perhaps matching TRBD2 (6 bases). The CDR3 consists of 14 residues. Germline loops: CDR1 SGHAT, CDR2 FQNNGV. Trimming removed 5 bases from V and 10 bases from J, with 18 bases in between. CDR3 protein: CASSQDGPAGEQFF. The DNA of the CDR3 is TGTGCCAGCAGCCAAGACGGGCCCGCGGGGGAGCAGTTCTTC.

This chain joins TRBV12-3 or TRBV12-4 and TRBJ2-3; D may be TRBD1 or TRBD2 (5 bases each). The CDR3 spans 13 residues. Trimming shortened V by 6 bases and J by 13 bases, and 20 bases separated the two germline ends. Here the CDR3 DNA reads TGTGCCAGCAGCCTACGCCTGGGTATGGGGGAGTATTTT. It specifies CASSLRLGMGEYF.

The rearrangement joins TRBV3-1 to TRBJ1-2; no firm D call. The length of the CDR3 is 16 residues. The V end was cut by 0 bases, the J end by 0 bases, with 11 bases between. Germline V gives CDR1 LGHDT, CDR2 YNNKEL (reference sequence). The CDR3 loop is CASSQDRGRTNYGYTF. The CDR3 DNA is TGTGCCAGCAGCCAAGATCGCGGCAGAACTAACTATGGCTACACCTTC.

This clonotype has a count of ten or more. This chain uses TRBV28 with TRBJ1-5, with TRBD1 as a possible D gene (5 bases). Germline values: CDR1 MDHEN, CDR2 SYDVKM. The V end lost 2 bases, the J end lost 4 bases, and 12 bases lay between the germline ends. The CDR3 is made up of 15 amino acids. Here the CDR3 reads CASSLQGPLNQPQHF. DNA for the CDR3: TGTGCCAGCAGTTTACAGGGTCCGTTAAATCAGCCCCAGCATTTT.

This clonotype has a count of ten or more. The CDR3 sequence: CASPRSGVSSYNEQFF. CDR3 sequence (DNA): TGTGCCAGTCCAAGAAGCGGTGTTAGCTCCTACAATGAGCAGTTCTTC. The rearrangement uses TRBV28 and TRBJ2-1; weak D call: TRBD2 (5 bases). CDR1 and CDR2 (germline): MDHEN, SYDVKM. The CDR3 is 16 amino acids. V was clipped by 9 bases and J by 0 bases, with 18 bases between them.

The rearrangement uses TRBV27 and TRBJ2-2; 9 positions agree with TRBD1. The V segment lost 4 bases and the J segment 5 bases; nucleotides outside the gene matches: 5. The germline gives CDR1 MNHEY, CDR2 SMNVEV (reference sequence). The CDR3 spans 15 residues. The chain's CDR3 is CASSYRGRGTGELFF. The CDR3 DNA follows: TGTGCCAGCAGTTACAGGGGGCGAGGGACCGGGGAGCTGTTTTTT.

This clonotype was seen a handful of times. This clone may be a read error of a much larger clone one base away. The CDR3 reads CASTRLTGPYAEAFF. Written as DNA, the CDR3 is TGTGCCAGCACTAGACTGACAGGACCTTACGCTGAAGCTTTCTTT. The chain uses TRBV12-3 or TRBV12-4 and TRBJ1-1, with D maybe TRBD1 (6 bases). V lost 7 bases, J lost 6 bases, and 21 bases lay in between. This CDR3 region has 15 residues.

This clonotype has at least ten counts. The chain combines TRBV7-9 with TRBJ2-1, with 11 bases lining up with TRBD2. This CDR3 comprises 14 residues. Germline V gives CDR1 SEHNR, CDR2 FQNEAQ (reference sequence). The junction had 9 bases not matched to a gene; V was cut back by 7 bases and J by 10 bases. CDR3 in DNA: TGTGCCAGCACCGAACTAGCGGGAGCCAGGGAGCAGTTCTTC. Translation: CASTELAGAREQFF.

The J gene is TRBJ2-7, the V gene TRBV28; TRBD2 aligns across 15 bases. Germline trimming cut 5 bases from V and 4 bases from J; bases unmatched to any gene: 3. The germline V gene encodes CDR1 MDHEN and CDR2 SYDVKM. The CDR3 consists of 15 residues. CDR3 nucleotide sequence: TGTGCCAGCAGTATCGGGACTAGCGGGAGGTACGAGCAGTACTTC. This translates into CASSIGTSGRYEQYF.

The rearrangement joins TRBV2 to TRBJ1-4; D gene ambiguous. The CDR3 sequence is 15 residues long. Trimming pared 1 base from V and 1 base from J, leaving 7 bases between. CDR1 and CDR2 (germline): SNHLY, FYNNEI. CDR3 bases: TGTGCCAGCAGTGAAGACGGGCTAACTAATGAAAAACTGTTTTTT. Residues: CASSEDGLTNEKLFF.

This clonotype has at least ten counts. The CDR3 sequence: CASSYPSTGSSYEQYF. As DNA, the CDR3 is TGTGCCAGCAGCTATCCCTCGACGGGCAGCTCCTACGAGCAGTACTTC. The rearrangement links TRBV28 to TRBJ2-7; D ambiguous. There are 16 residues in the CDR3. The germline V gene encodes CDR1 MDHEN and CDR2 SYDVKM. Deletions cut 6 bases from V and 0 bases from J, with 18 bases between.

This clonotype was observed a few times. The J gene is TRBJ2-1, the V gene TRBV27; TRBD2 agrees at 9 bases. The CDR3 is made up of 16 amino acids. CDR1 and CDR2 (germline): MNHEY, SMNVEV (reference sequence). Germline trimming cut 7 bases from V and 0 bases from J; bases unmatched to any gene: 7. Here the CDR3 reads CASKLREGHSYNEQFF. The CDR3 bases are TGTGCCAGCAAATTGCGGGAGGGCCACTCCTACAATGAGCAGTTCTTC.

This clonotype has just a few counts. The chain has TRBV7-3 and TRBJ2-7, with D maybe TRBD2 (6 bases). From germline, CDR1 is SGHTA and CDR2 FQGTGA. V dropped 4 bases and J dropped 2 bases, with 12 bases sitting between them. The CDR3 is made up of 14 amino acids. This chain's CDR3 is CASSSRSGPYEQYF. The DNA for the CDR3 is TGTGCCAGCAGCTCCCGAAGCGGGCCCTACGAGCAGTACTTC. The variable domain in full, completed from reference TRBV7-3 and TRBJ2-7, reads GAGVSQTPSNKVTEKGKYVELRCDPISGHTALYWYRQSLGQGPEFLIYFQGTGAADDSGLPNDRFFAVRPEGSVSTLKIQRTERGDSAVYLCASSSRSGPYEQYFGPGTRLTVT.

This clonotype was seen only a few times. The rearrangement joins TRBV12-3 or TRBV12-4 to TRBJ2-2, with D uncertain. V lost 4 bases, J lost 3 bases, and 18 bases lay in between. CDR3 length equals 17 residues. DNA for the CDR3: TGTGCCAGCAGTTATATAACAGTAAGGCTAGACACCGGGGAGCTGTTTTTT. It encodes CASSYITVRLDTGELFF.

This clonotype was picked up a small number of times. V gene TRBV3-1 combines with J gene TRBJ2-7; 9 bases match TRBD2. The CDR3 covers 13 residues. Germline CDR1 and CDR2: LGHDT and YNNKEL (reference sequence). Trimming cost V 5 bases and J 6 bases; bases outside gene matches: 5. The CDR3 DNA sequence: TGTGCCAGCAGCGGGCGGGAGGGGCTCGAGCAGTACTTC. Residues: CASSGREGLEQYF.

This clonotype was recorded at least ten times. The chain has TRBV20-1 and TRBJ2-7; D is unclear. V was pared by 1 base and J by 3 bases, with 7 bases between. The CDR3 has 12 amino acids. Germline assignment: CDR1 DFQATT and CDR2 SNEGSKA (reference sequence). CDR3 protein: CSARVKGYEQYF. CDR3 DNA sequence: TGCAGTGCTAGAGTGAAGGGCTACGAGCAGTACTTC.

This rearrangement joins TRBV7-2 to TRBJ2-5, with 8 bases identical to TRBD1. J was trimmed by 5 bases and V by 5 bases; bases with no gene match: 4. Germline CDR1 is SGHTA and CDR2 is FQGNSA. The CDR3 sequence is 13 residues long. CDR3: CASSARDRETQYF. The CDR3, as DNA: TGTGCCAGCAGCGCCCGGGACAGGGAGACCCAGTACTTC.

The genes are TRBV12-3 or TRBV12-4 and TRBJ2-2, with TRBD2 matching over 10 bases. J was trimmed by 0 bases and V by 6 bases; bases with no gene match: 4. The CDR3 is made up of 16 amino acids. The CDR3: CASRPGTSANTGELFF. CDR3 nucleotides: TGTGCCAGCAGGCCCGGGACTAGCGCGAACACCGGGGAGCTGTTTTTT.

This clonotype was recorded at least ten times. CDR3: CSARELRVFADTQYF. The CDR3 nucleotides read TGCAGTGCTAGAGAACTCCGAGTATTTGCAGATACGCAGTATTTT. V usage is TRBV20-1 and J usage is TRBJ2-3; no clear D gene. Looked up from germline, CDR1 is DFQATT and CDR2 is SNEGSKA (reference sequence). V was shortened by 0 bases and J by 4 bases, with 14 bases between the two germline ends. The CDR3 covers 15 residues.

For this clonotype: Possible read error: a much larger clone is one base away. The chain has TRBV5-1 and TRBJ1-4; TRBD1 matches at 7 bases. J was trimmed by 6 bases and V by 0 bases; bases with no gene match: 2. The CDR3 is 14 amino acids. Per the germline V gene, CDR1 is SGHRS and CDR2 is YFSETQ. CDR3 loop: CASSLGGTDEKLFF. The CDR3 coding sequence is TGCGCCAGCAGCTTGGGCGGGACAGATGAAAAACTGTTTTTT.

In regard to this clonotype: A much larger clonotype is one base distant, so this may be a read error. The chain joins TRBV7-9 to TRBJ1-1; D is unclear. This CDR3 contains 12 residues. The germline V gene encodes CDR1 SEHNR and CDR2 FQNEAQ (reference sequence). The CDR3 here is CSSSRKRLQAFF. CDR3 in DNA: TGTTCCAGCAGCCGTAAACGGTTGCAAGCTTTCTTT.

This clonotype was recorded at least ten times. The chain uses TRBV11-2 and TRBJ2-4, with 7 bases identical to TRBD1. V dropped 5 bases and J dropped 3; count of bases not matched to a gene: 7. Germline values: CDR1 SGHAT, CDR2 FQNNGV. CDR3 length equals 15 residues. CDR3 coding DNA: TGTGCCAGCAGCCACGGACAGGCGGGCAAAAACATTCAGTACTTC. Protein: CASSHGQAGKNIQYF.

This clonotype was seen many times. The chain links TRBV2 to TRBJ2-7, with 7 bases identical to TRBD1. CDR1 is SNHLY and CDR2 is FYNNEI in the germline V gene. This CDR3 region has 11 residues. Trimming took 8 bases from V and 6 from J; bases not matched to a gene: 4. CDR3 sequence: CASLDRVEQYF. DNA of the CDR3: TGTGCCAGCCTTGACAGGGTCGAGCAGTACTTC. Looking up the rest from reference TRBV2 and TRBJ2-7 gives the full variable domain: EPEVTQTPSHQVTQMGQEVILRCVPISNHLYFYWYRQILGQKVEFLVSFYNNEISEKSEIFDDQFSVERPDGSNFTLKIRSTKLEDSAMYFCASLDRVEQYFGPGTRLTVT.